This is a list of T cell receptor beta chains from one sample in a study of CD8+ T cells in alopecia areata. The method was immunoSEQ multiplex PCR; TCRdb's version includes in-frame clones alone and lacks a portion of them. This repertoire shows 100,000 to 150,000 clones, roughly two fifths found once; its top ten account for 2.5% to 3.5%. The sample was CD4+ T cells sorted from blood. The receptors stem from a human donor with alopecia areata. CDR3s include the opening cysteine and the closing phenylalanine or tryptophan. Fields, in order: clone size, J gene, D gene, V gene, CDR3 protein, CDR3 DNA. The D gene is left open where the match is weak. Expanded clones are given a class, and other clones once, few, many or no size at all.

>few|TRBJ1-6|.|TRBV6-5
CASSSRQAAVNSPLHF
TGTGCCAGCAGTTCTCGGCAGGCTGCGGTAAATTCACCCCTCCACTTT
>.|TRBJ2-3|TRBD2|TRBV4-3
CASSQESSGMGTDTQYF
TGCGCCAGCAGCCAAGAGTCTAGCGGGATGGGGACAGATACGCAGTATTTT
>.|TRBJ2-7|.|TRBV29-1
CSARADSYEQYF
TGCAGCGCCCGGGCGGACAGTTACGAGCAGTACTTC
>.|TRBJ2-2|TRBD2|TRBV4-3
CASSQGIAGNTGELFF
TGCGCCAGCAGCCAGGGAATAGCGGGGAACACCGGGGAGCTGTTTTTT
>few|TRBJ2-7|TRBD1|TRBV28
CASSSGQTYEQYF
TGTGCCAGCAGTTCGGGACAGACCTACGAGCAGTACTTC
>.|TRBJ1-2|.|TRBV7-2
CASSLDSQGNYGYTF
TGTGCCAGCAGCTTAGATTCGCAGGGCAACTATGGCTACACCTTC
>.|TRBJ2-3|.|TRBV7-8
CASSLQTARLRDTQYF
TGTGCCAGCAGCTTACAGACAGCGAGGCTACGAGATACGCAGTATTTT
>few|TRBJ1-1|.|TRBV29-1
CSVVRDWGTEAFF
TGCAGCGTTGTCCGGGATTGGGGGACTGAAGCTTTCTTT
>few|TRBJ2-3|TRBD2|TRBV29-1
CSAEERGVDTQYF
TGCAGCGCCGAAGAACGGGGGGTGGATACGCAGTATTTT
>.|TRBJ2-5|TRBD2|TRBV5-1
CASSLAARAGEETQYF
TGCGCCAGCAGCTTGGCCGCTAGAGCGGGAGAAGAGACCCAGTACTTC
>few|TRBJ2-1|.|TRBV30
CAWTTGFYNEQFF
TGTGCCTGGACGACGGGCTTCTACAATGAGCAGTTCTTC
>.|TRBJ1-4|.|TRBV7-2
CASSLDMAGRLFF
TGTGCCAGCAGCTTAGATATGGCCGGGAGACTGTTTTTT
>.|TRBJ2-5|.|TRBV29-1
CSAQGGAETQYF
TGCAGCGCCCAAGGGGGTGCCGAGACCCAGTACTTC
>.|TRBJ2-3|.|TRBV29-1
CSVERVGYTDTQYF
TGCAGCGTTGAAAGGGTCGGGTACACAGATACGCAGTATTTT
>.|TRBJ1-1|.|TRBV29-1
CSVGTRAAEAFF
TGCAGCGTTGGGACCCGCGCGGCGGAAGCTTTCTTT
>.|TRBJ2-5|TRBD1|TRBV9
CASSEGQGRETQYF
TGTGCCAGCAGCGAGGGACAGGGAAGGGAGACCCAGTACTTC
>.|TRBJ1-1|.|TRBV30
CAWSVGAEAFF
TGTGCCTGGAGTGTGGGGGCTGAAGCTTTCTTT
>.|TRBJ2-7|.|TRBV28
CASSPLTGPGDYEQYF
TGTGCCAGCAGTCCCCTCACAGGGCCAGGGGACTACGAGCAGTACTTC
>.|TRBJ1-2|TRBD1|TRBV29-1
CSVEGQGVNYGYTF
TGCAGCGTTGAAGGACAGGGGGTTAACTATGGCTACACCTTC
>few|TRBJ2-3|TRBD2|TRBV6-4
CASSDRKASGDRTDTQYF
TGTGCCAGCAGTGACAGGAAGGCTAGCGGGGACCGCACAGATACGCAGTATTTT
>.|TRBJ2-3|.|TRBV7-2
CASSPGRDTQYF
TGTGCCAGCAGCCCGGGGAGAGATACGCAGTATTTT
>medium-sized|TRBJ2-1|TRBD2|TRBV23-1
CASSQEGLAGGPRVEQFF
TGCGCCAGCAGTCAAGAGGGACTAGCGGGTGGCCCTAGGGTGGAGCAGTTCTTC
>few|TRBJ2-1|.|TRBV7-2
CASSGPGAMGGYEQFF
TGTGCCAGCAGCGGTCCGGGGGCCATGGGAGGCTATGAGCAGTTCTTC
>.|TRBJ2-7|.|TRBV28
CASSLKGNEQYF
TGTGCCAGCAGTTTAAAGGGGAACGAGCAGTACTTC
>few|TRBJ2-4|TRBD2|TRBV5-4
CASSQSRAGGKNIQYF
TGTGCCAGCAGCCAGTCCAGGGCGGGAGGCAAAAACATTCAGTACTTC
>.|TRBJ2-1|TRBD2|TRBV30
CAWSVPGGQQFF
TGTGCCTGGAGTGTTCCGGGAGGACAGCAGTTCTTC